This TCR beta chain appears in the sequencing data of a study of cytomegalovirus exposure and HLA in healthy donors. This clone has a handful of counts. The PCR had 60 Vbeta and 13 Jbeta primers. The method was immunoSEQ multiplex PCR; TCRdb's version includes in-frame clones alone and lacks a portion of them. The data contain some 190,000 clones, about 10% of them seen just once; the ten biggest clones take up 1% to 1.5%. V lost 6 bases and J lost 0, with 9 bases in between. The CDR3 runs 14 residues. CDR1 is SEHNR and CDR2 is FQNEAQ in the germline V gene (reference sequence). The V gene is TRBV7-9, the J gene TRBJ2-4; D gene ambiguous. This TCR derives from a woman aged 25-40 years in good health and CMV-seropositive. What was sequenced was PBMCs. The CDR3 coding sequence is TGTGCCAGCAGACCTCTAGTAGCCAAAAACATTCAGTACTTC. It is translated as CASRPLVAKNIQYF.